The 21 T cell receptor beta chains reported below all come from one sample, sequenced in a study of T cells in Graves' hyperthyroidism and ophthalmopathy. What was amplified from RNA transcripts were TCR beta CDR3 regions. The TCR CDR3 first-round RT-PCR relied on the HTBI primer set. MiXCR was run by TCRdb on the multiplex PCR reads, yielding one entry per CDR3 protein. The sample lists around 800,000 distinct CDR3 sequences, 35% to 45% occurring once. Sample: blood. These receptors all stem from a young man with Graves' hyperthyroidism.

This rearrangement joins TRBV4-1 to TRBJ2-7; possible D gene TRBD2, 6 bases. CDR3 length: 15 amino acids. The germline V gene encodes CDR1 MGHRA and CDR2 YSYEKL. V lost 1 base and J lost 3, with 13 bases in between. The chain's CDR3 is CASSQVVAVLYEQYF. The CDR3 coding sequence is TGCGCCAGCAGCCAAGTGGTAGCGGTCCTCTACGAGCAGTACTTC.

This clonotype has a count of ten or more. The genes are TRBV2 and TRBJ1-1; weak D call: TRBD1 (5 bases). This CDR3 spans 14 amino acids. Germline V gene sequence: CDR1 SNHLY, CDR2 FYNNEI. Trimming left V 4 bases short and J 1 base short, with 10 bases between. The CDR3 nucleotides are TGTGCCAGCAGTGGAATGGGACCGAACACTGAAGCTTTCTTT. As protein: CASSGMGPNTEAFF.

This clonotype occurred once. V gene TRBV12-3 or TRBV12-4 combines with J gene TRBJ2-7; D possibly corresponds to TRBD2 (6 bases). Trimming pared 6 bases from V and 0 bases from J, leaving 18 bases between. The CDR3 has 16 residues. The CDR3 nucleotides read TGTGCCAGCAGCCCGCGTCTGGGACTGCCCTCCTACGAGCAGTACTTC. Encoded protein: CASSPRLGLPSYEQYF.

V gene TRBV19 combines with J gene TRBJ1-3; TRBD1 might be the D (5 bases). Trimming left V 7 bases short and J 0 bases short, with 13 bases between. This CDR3 comprises 15 residues. Looked up from germline, CDR1 is LNHDA and CDR2 is SQIVND (reference sequence). The DNA for the CDR3 is TGTGCCAGTACATTCGACAGCAGCTCTGGAAACACCATATATTTT. This gives the protein CASTFDSSSGNTIYF.

V gene TRBV5-6 combines with J gene TRBJ1-6; 7 bases map to TRBD1. V was clipped by 4 bases and J by 7 bases; unmatched bases: 8. CDR3 size: 15 residues. From germline, CDR1 is SGHDT and CDR2 YYEEEE. CDR3 amino acids: CASSPIGTVNSPLHF. CDR3 bases: TGTGCCAGCAGCCCCATCGGGACAGTAAATTCACCCCTCCACTTT. Filled out from reference TRBV5-6 and TRBJ1-6, the complete variable domain reads DAGVTQSPTHLIKTRGQQVTLRCSPKSGHDTVSWYQQALGQGPQFIFQYYEEEERQRGNFPDRFSGHQFPNYSSELNVNALLLGDSALYLCASSPIGTVNSPLHFGNGTRLTVT.

Only a few counts were recorded for this clonotype. The V gene is TRBV20-1, the J gene TRBJ2-7; 8 nucleotides match TRBD1. The V gene's germline CDR1 is DFQATT and CDR2 SNEGSKA (reference sequence). Trimming removed 6 bases from V and 2 bases from J; junction bases left unmatched: 9. This CDR3 contains 14 residues. This CDR3 reads CSANRQGMTYEQYF. The CDR3 bases are TGCAGTGCCAACCGACAGGGGATGACCTACGAGCAGTACTTC.

This clonotype was picked up one time. This sequence joins TRBV5-4 and TRBJ2-7; D may correspond to TRBD1 or TRBD2 (5 bases each). The V end lost 10 bases, the J end lost 0 bases, and 20 bases lay between the germline ends. The CDR3 spans 15 residues. Germline CDR1 reads SGHNT; CDR2 reads YYREEE (reference sequence). CDR3 nucleotide sequence: TGTGCCTCGACAAAGCTAGGGACCTACTCCTACGAGCAGTACTTC. Its translation: CASTKLGTYSYEQYF.

In this sample, this clonotype turned up a few times. The V call is TRBV20-1, the J call TRBJ1-1; D gene unclear. The ends were cut back, 6 bases at V and 1 base at J, with 9 bases in the middle. CDR3 size: 12 residues. The germline V gene has CDR1 DFQATT and CDR2 SNEGSKA (reference sequence). In DNA, the CDR3 is TGCAGTGCCCCGGATACGAACACTGAAGCTTTCTTT. This encodes CSAPDTNTEAFF.

On this clonotype: A far more abundant clone sits one base away, making this likely a read error. This chain connects TRBV6-5 to TRBJ2-5; the match to TRBD1 covers 8 bases. Germline assignment: CDR1 MNHEY and CDR2 SVGAGI. After removal of 6 bases from V and 7 bases from J, the junction contained 1 base not matched to a gene. The CDR3 consists of 11 residues. The CDR3 bases are TGTGCCAGCAGCACAGGGGGGACCCAGTACTTC. This encodes CASSTGGTQYF.

This clonotype was recorded at least ten times. This chain connects TRBV7-9 to TRBJ1-1, with 8 positions matching TRBD1. The CDR3 extends over 15 amino acids. V was pared by 1 base and J by 0 bases, with 1 base of the junction left unmatched. Germline CDR1 SEHNR, CDR2 FQNEAQ (reference sequence). CDR3 bases: TGTGCCAGCAGCTTAGGACAGGGGCTGAACACTGAAGCTTTCTTT. Protein: CASSLGQGLNTEAFF.

The V gene is TRBV2, the J gene TRBJ2-7; TRBD1 agrees at 12 bases. The J segment lost 3 bases and the V segment lost 7 bases, leaving 19 bases of the junction unmatched. The CDR3 consists of 19 residues. CDR1 is SNHLY, CDR2 FYNNEI, per germline. The CDR3 sequence is CASISASRDRGQRDYEQYF. The CDR3 DNA reads TGTGCCAGCATCAGTGCTAGCCGGGACAGGGGGCAAAGAGACTACGAGCAGTACTTC.

This clonotype was found a few times. The chain carries TRBV10-1 and TRBJ1-1; a possible D gene is TRBD1 (5 bases). V lost 0 bases and J lost 0, with 11 bases in between. CDR1 WNHNN and CDR2 SYGVQD come from the germline V gene (reference sequence). This CDR3 comprises 16 residues. In DNA form, the CDR3 reads TGCGCCAGCAGTGAGTCCCGACAGAAAATGAACACTGAAGCTTTCTTT. This sequence encodes CASSESRQKMNTEAFF.

J is TRBJ2-2 and V is TRBV2, with TRBD2 as a possible D gene (6 bases). V shed 4 bases and J shed 0 bases, with 15 bases lying between them. Germline CDR1 SNHLY, CDR2 FYNNEI. The CDR3 contains 17 residues. CDR3 DNA sequence: TGTGCCAGCAGTGGGTTTTTTGGGACTTCGAACACCGGGGAGCTGTTTTTT. Protein: CASSGFFGTSNTGELFF.

As regards this clonotype: A much more abundant neighbour one base away suggests this may be a read error. The genes are TRBV7-6 and TRBJ1-1, with D perhaps TRBD1 (5 bases). The CDR3 length is 13 residues. Germline CDR1 and CDR2: SGHVS and FNYEAQ. CDR3 region: CASSFGDFTGAFF. The DNA of the CDR3 is TGTGCCAGCAGCTTCGGGGACTTCACTGGAGCTTTCTTT.

The table lists this clonotype with many counts. The chain joins TRBV20-1 to TRBJ2-7; tentative D call: TRBD2 (5 bases). The CDR3 consists of 13 residues. Germline V lookup: CDR1 DFQATT, CDR2 SNEGSKA (reference sequence). V was clipped by 3 bases and J by 3 bases, with 12 bases between them. CDR3 protein: CSASGIGDYEQYF. The CDR3 DNA sequence: TGCAGTGCTAGCGGGATCGGAGACTACGAGCAGTACTTC.

This clonotype occurred many times. This chain connects TRBV7-2 to TRBJ1-5; D call uncertain. Germline V CDR1 and CDR2: SGHTA, FQGNSA. The CDR3 is 14 amino acids. The ends were cut back, 5 bases at V and 1 base at J, with 9 bases in the middle. The CDR3 coding sequence is TGTGCCAGCAGCGTGGAATTCAGCAATCAGCCCCAGCATTTT. It specifies CASSVEFSNQPQHF.

The chain recombines TRBV11-2 with TRBJ2-7; D possibly uses TRBD1 or TRBD2 (5 bases each). With 5 bases removed from V and 4 bases from J, the gap between germline ends came to 21 bases. The CDR3 is 16 residues long. Germline CDR1 reads SGHAT; CDR2 reads FQNNGV. CDR3 bases: TGTGCCAGCAGCCCAGTGGCCCCCCACGGGGCTTACGAGCAGTACTTC. This sequence encodes CASSPVAPHGAYEQYF.

Only one count was recorded for this clonotype. The conserved phenylalanine or tryptophan normally closing the CDR3 is absent here, so this likely arose from a read error. The chain couples TRBV9 to TRBJ2-7; D not resolved. Germline V gives CDR1 SGDLS, CDR2 YYNGEE. Trimming cost V 1 base and J 2 bases, with 16 bases left between them. This CDR3 spans 16 amino acids. For the CDR3, the DNA is TGTGCCAGCAGCGTACACCCCGGTGGCAGTACCTACGAGCAGTACCTC. Protein: CASSVHPGGSTYEQYL.

The chain links TRBV10-3 to TRBJ1-3; 9 nucleotides match TRBD1. The germline V gene encodes CDR1 ENHRY and CDR2 SYGVKD. The CDR3 runs 14 residues. The V gene end was trimmed by 10 bases and the J gene end by 3 bases; junction bases not matched to a gene: 7. For the CDR3, the DNA is TGTGCCACCGGGACAGGGATGGGTGGAAACACCATATATTTT. This gives the protein CATGTGMGGNTIYF.

The table lists this clonotype with a few counts. The rearrangement joins TRBV5-6 to TRBJ2-7, with D unresolved. V lost 0 bases and J 3 bases, leaving 10 bases between the germline ends. The CDR3 consists of 14 residues. Germline CDR1 reads SGHDT; CDR2 reads YYEEEE. The CDR3 region is CASSLGISHYEQYF. CDR3 coding DNA: TGTGCCAGCAGCTTGGGGATTTCCCACTACGAGCAGTACTTC.

In this sample, this clonotype turned up once. The chain uses TRBV20-1 and TRBJ1-3; D is unclear. Per germline, CDR1 DFQATT and CDR2 SNEGSKA (reference sequence). This CDR3 region has 16 residues. V gave up 1 base and J gave up 0 bases, with 13 bases separating them. The DNA of the CDR3 is TGCAGTGCTAGAGGGGGATTCAATTTCTCTGGAAACACCATATATTTT. Its protein product is CSARGGFNFSGNTIYF.